This T cell receptor beta chain was observed in a study of read filtering for tumor transcriptome and immune sequencing. Study at large: Patients were approximately 17 male and some 15 female, mean age 65.9 years, range about 47 to 80. IR-seq gave about 4.05 to 11 million TCR reads per sample; RNA-seq gave about 80 to 1,300. Findings and caveats of the study: Without single-read clonotypes, shared clonotype proportions correlated more between IR-seq and RNA-seq. Single-read clonotypes: roughly four fifths of IR-seq clonotypes (around 3.5% of reads), about 70% of RNA-seq clonotypes (nearly 45% of reads).

This CDR3 has 13 residues. Germline V gene data show CDR1 as LGHNT and CDR2 as FRNRAP. With 8 bases removed from V and 0 bases from J, the gap between germline ends came to 10 bases. This clonotype has a count of ten or more. What it recognizes is unknown. From approximately 430 ng of RNA, a library with molecular barcoded alpha/delta and beta/gamma adaptors was made. TCRdb re-derived calls from the reads in MiXCR, one entry per CDR3 protein. The sample consists of about 130,000 distinct CDR3 sequences, 10% to 15% of them appearing once. The specimen was a population of CD138-negative cells sorted from bone marrow. The chain is built from TRBV12-5 and TRBJ1-1; D perhaps matches TRBD1 (6 bases). The receptor's source is a donor aged 40 or over with multiple myeloma. CDR3 amino acids: CASRTAMNTEAFF. The CDR3 nucleotides are TGTGCTAGTCGGACAGCGATGAACACTGAAGCTTTCTTT.